Below, 15 T cell receptor beta chains from the same sample are listed, as sequenced in a study of blood T cell repertoires in COVID-19. The protocol was immunoSEQ multiplex PCR, while the TCRdb copy is restricted to in-frame clones and leaves out a portion. The sample has about 140,000 clones; 85% to 90% are singletons. The sequenced material came from peripheral blood. These receptor sequences come from a woman aged 80 or over with acute or convalescent COVID-19.

The genes are TRBV3-1 (or the pseudogene TRBV3-2) and TRBJ2-3; no reliable D call. The germline V and J ends were trimmed by 0 bases and 2 bases, with 12 bases remaining between them. Per germline, CDR1 LGHDT and CDR2 YNNKEL (reference sequence). The CDR3 is made up of 16 amino acids. The CDR3 is CASSQEGLWATDTQYF. CDR3 bases: TGTGCCAGCAGCCAAGAAGGCCTCTGGGCCACAGATACGCAGTATTTT.

This chain uses TRBV7-2 with TRBJ2-3, with D possibly matching TRBD1 (5 bases). The CDR3 runs to 14 residues. CDR1 SGHTA and CDR2 FQGNSA come from the germline V gene. V was shortened by 5 bases and J by 2 bases, with 11 bases between the two germline ends. The CDR3 DNA reads TGTGCCAGCAGCCAAGGACAAATCACAGATACGCAGTATTTT. The encoded protein is CASSQGQITDTQYF.

The chain has TRBV11-3 and TRBJ2-5; 7 positions match TRBD1. Per the germline V gene, CDR1 is SGHNT and CDR2 is YENEEA. The CDR3 contains 17 residues. With 5 bases clipped from V and 5 bases from J, the junction kept 17 bases outside the gene matches. The CDR3 DNA reads TGTGCCAGCAGCCAGGGGACAGTTCGGGCCAATGTGGAGACCCAGTACTTC. Encoded protein: CASSQGTVRANVETQYF.

V is TRBV11-3 and J is TRBJ2-1; D perhaps matches TRBD2 (5 bases). V was clipped by 3 bases and J by 6 bases, with 12 bases between them. This CDR3 contains 14 residues. Germline CDR1 is SGHNT and CDR2 is YENEEA. CDR3 loop: CASSLSSFANEQFF. The CDR3 DNA sequence: TGTGCCAGCAGCTTGTCTAGCTTCGCCAATGAGCAGTTCTTC.

The chain has TRBV27 and TRBJ1-2, with 7 bases matching TRBD1. This CDR3 contains 15 residues. Looked up from germline, CDR1 is MNHEY and CDR2 is SMNVEV (reference sequence). V was pared by 7 bases and J by 4 bases, with 12 bases of the junction left unmatched. In nucleotides, the CDR3 is TGTGCCAGCATGGTCTCGGCAGGGGGTGCCTATGGCTACACCTTC. Translating gives CASMVSAGGAYGYTF.

This chain joins TRBV4-3 and TRBJ1-6; D unresolved. Deletions cut 1 base from V and 9 bases from J, with 16 bases between. The germline V gene encodes CDR1 LGHNA and CDR2 YSLEER. The length of the CDR3 is 16 residues. This chain's CDR3 is CASSQVLQKDSSPLHF. The CDR3 region has the DNA TGCGCCAGCAGCCAAGTGTTACAGAAAGATTCTTCACCCCTCCACTTT.

The chain links TRBV7-2 to TRBJ2-1; possibly TRBD2 for D (5 bases). CDR1 and CDR2 from the germline V gene are SGHTA and FQGNSA. Between the trimmed V and J ends, which lost 4 bases and 9 bases, there was a span of 16 bases. The CDR3 has 14 amino acids. DNA for the CDR3: TGTGCCAGCAGCTCGACGTTTACTAGAGGTGAGCAGTTCTTC. Amino acid sequence: CASSSTFTRGEQFF.

This clone turned up a few times. The sample has other DNA sequences that encode this CDR3 too. The chain has TRBV5-1 and TRBJ1-2; TRBD1 agrees at 8 bases. Germline CDR1 SGHRS, CDR2 YFSETQ. V lost 0 bases, J lost 2 bases, and 0 bases stayed unmatched. The CDR3 loop spans 14 amino acids. CDR3 in amino acids: CASSLGDRNYGYTF. In DNA form, the CDR3 reads TGCGCCAGCAGCTTGGGGGACAGGAACTATGGCTACACCTTC. The full variable domain, its missing parts supplied by reference TRBV5-1 and TRBJ1-2, is KAGVTQTPRYLIKTRGQQVTLSCSPISGHRSVSWYQQTPGQGLQFLFEYFSETQRNKGNFPGRFSGRQFSNSRSEMNVSTLELGDSALYLCASSLGDRNYGYTFGSGTRLTVV.

The J gene is TRBJ2-1, the V gene TRBV7-2, with 9 bases that match TRBD1. CDR1 is SGHTA, CDR2 FQGNSA, per germline. J gave up 8 bases and V 4 bases, and 3 bases lay outside the gene matches. The CDR3 extends over 13 amino acids. This CDR3 reads CASSWTGVDEQFF. CDR3 bases: TGTGCCAGCAGCTGGACAGGGGTCGATGAGCAGTTCTTC.

The CDR3 loop is CASSATGLAGNEQFF. CDR3 in DNA: TGTGCCAGCAGCGCCACGGGACTAGCGGGCAATGAGCAGTTCTTC. The chain recombines TRBV7-9 with TRBJ2-1; TRBD2 matches 12 bases. Germline V lookup: CDR1 SEHNR, CDR2 FQNEAQ (reference sequence). This CDR3 is 15 amino acids long. V lost 5 bases, J lost 6 bases, and 5 bases stayed unmatched.

The chain couples TRBV10-3 to TRBJ2-7, with D possibly TRBD2 on 6 matching bases. The V end was cut by 8 bases, the J end by 4 bases, with 9 bases between. The CDR3 is 11 amino acids. CDR1 is ENHRY, CDR2 SYGVKD, per germline. This chain's CDR3 is CAIRGIYEQYF. The CDR3 bases are TGTGCCATCCGGGGGATATACGAGCAGTACTTC.

This clone was counted a single time. J is TRBJ1-2 and V is TRBV5-1; the D is unclear. Germline CDR1 SGHRS, CDR2 YFSETQ. The CDR3 loop spans 12 amino acids. V lost 4 bases, J lost 4 bases, and 8 bases lay in between. CDR3 bases: TGCGCCAGCAGCGAGGGAACCTATGGCTACACCTTC. This gives the protein CASSEGTYGYTF.

The genes are TRBV28 and TRBJ1-6; D gene ambiguous. The CDR3 length is 15 residues. Trimming removed 7 bases from V and 0 bases from J, with 10 bases in between. CDR1 and CDR2 (germline): MDHEN, SYDVKM. In DNA, the CDR3 is TGTGCCAGCAAGTATCCTAGCTCCTATAATTCACCCCTCCACTTT. Residues: CASKYPSSYNSPLHF.

The V gene is TRBV5-5, the J gene TRBJ1-1; D unclear. This CDR3 region has 14 residues. V lost 1 base, J lost 10 bases, and 17 bases lay in between. Germline V gene lookup returns CDR1 SGHKS and CDR2 YYEKEE (reference sequence). The chain's CDR3 is CASSLRSEARGAFF. Written as DNA, the CDR3 is TGTGCCAGCAGCTTGAGGTCAGAGGCACGGGGAGCTTTCTTT.

The chain is built from TRBV13 and TRBJ2-3; 7 nucleotides align to TRBD2. From germline, CDR1 is PRHDT and CDR2 FYEKMQ (reference sequence). V shed 1 base and J 4 bases; nucleotides not matched to a gene: 8. The CDR3 has 16 residues. The CDR3 is CASSLEASGSADTQYF. Written as DNA, the CDR3 is TGTGCCAGCAGCTTAGAGGCTAGCGGATCTGCAGATACGCAGTATTTT.